This section outlines one TCR beta chain sequence together with its context. Its specificity is unknown. CDR1 is GTSNPN, CDR2 SVGIG, per germline (reference sequence). The CDR3 length is 14 residues. V was pared by 2 bases and J by 9 bases, with 16 bases between. This sample is drawn from a study of cytomegalovirus exposure and HLA in healthy donors. Study-level results: An Asian-associated ancestry cluster reportedly showed fewer N-insertions than the approximately 650-donor mean in a later analysis. Later analysis identified a missense DCLRE1C variant that was linked to TCR beta V- and J-gene trimming. Researchers counted 164 TCR beta chains as cytomegalovirus-associated.

PCR amplification relied on 60 Vbeta primers (plus 13 Jbeta primers). The protocol was immunoSEQ multiplex PCR, while the TCRdb copy is restricted to in-frame clones and leaves out a portion. The sample has about 150,000 clones, about 70% seen once. This clonotype was sampled from a young man in good health and CMV-seronegative. V and J are TRBV30 and TRBJ2-2; possibly TRBD2 for D (7 bases). Material for sequencing was PBMCs. This CDR3 is CAWSRGLADRELFF. CDR3 nucleotide sequence: TGTGCCTGGAGTCGGGGGCTAGCGGACCGGGAGCTGTTTTTT.